One sample yielded the 18 T cell receptor beta chains listed below, sequenced in a study of early T cells in non-severe SARS-CoV-2 infection. TCRdb re-called the 5' RACE reads with MiXCR, one entry per CDR3 protein. This sample has about 46,000 distinct CDR3 sequences; roughly 5.7% occur once, and the top ten carry under 7%. Sequencing was performed on whole blood, taken at baseline. The receptors were gathered from an adult who was a healthcare worker with PCR-confirmed SARS-CoV-2 infection or an uninfected control (not recorded which).

V and J are TRBV27 and TRBJ1-1; 9 positions match TRBD1. V lost 2 bases and J lost 5; bases outside the gene matches: 3. The CDR3 is 14 amino acids. From germline, CDR1 is MNHEY and CDR2 SMNVEV (reference sequence). This CDR3 is CASSLSDRGTEAFF. The CDR3, as DNA: TGTGCCAGCAGTTTAAGCGACAGGGGGACTGAAGCTTTCTTT.

This clonotype was seen many times. The CDR3 loop is CAISESIRAFEQYF. The CDR3 DNA follows: TGTGCCATCAGTGAGTCGATCAGGGCCTTTGAGCAGTACTTC. The chain links TRBV10-3 to TRBJ2-7, with TRBD1 as a possible D gene (5 bases). The V gene lost 0 bases and the J gene lost 7 bases, with 13 bases spanning the gap. CDR3 length equals 14 residues. Germline-derived CDR1 and CDR2 are ENHRY and SYGVKD.

This clonotype occurred many times. The chain couples TRBV3-1 to TRBJ2-6; D tentatively fits TRBD1 or TRBD2 (5 bases each). The CDR3 spans 17 residues. The V gene's germline CDR1 is LGHDT and CDR2 YNNKEL (reference sequence). Trimming took off 0 bases at V and 0 bases at J, with 9 bases between the two ends. CDR3 DNA sequence: TGTGCCAGCAGCCAAGATATGGGGGTCTCTGGGGCCAACGTCCTGACTTTC. Residues: CASSQDMGVSGANVLTF.

This clonotype was recorded at least ten times. V is TRBV30 and J is TRBJ2-6, with 7 bases that match TRBD1. V trimming: 4 bases; J trimming: 0 bases; junction bases outside the gene matches: 3. The CDR3 has 15 amino acids. The germline V gene encodes CDR1 GTSNPN and CDR2 SVGIG (reference sequence). CDR3 region: CAWKGGFSGANVLTF. CDR3 bases: TGTGCCTGGAAAGGGGGCTTCTCTGGGGCCAACGTCCTGACTTTC.

This clonotype was detected ten times or more. The J gene is TRBJ2-5, the V gene TRBV4-2; 8 nucleotides agree with TRBD1. Germline assignment: CDR1 LGHNA and CDR2 YNFKEQ. V lost 4 bases, J lost 5 bases, and 6 bases stayed unmatched. This CDR3 is 14 amino acids long. In DNA, the CDR3 is TGTGCCAGCAGCCCGGACAGGGACGGTGAGACCCAGTACTTC. Protein sequence: CASSPDRDGETQYF.

This clonotype appeared many times. The CDR3 coding sequence is TGTGCCAGCAGCCCCAGGGGAGCCGGGGAGCTGTTTTTT. This translates into CASSPRGAGELFF. The V and J genes are TRBV7-9 and TRBJ2-2; D perhaps matches TRBD1 (6 bases). With 5 bases removed from V and 6 bases from J, the gap between germline ends came to 10 bases. Germline-derived CDR1 and CDR2 are SEHNR and FQNEAQ (reference sequence). CDR3 length: 13 residues. Variable domain in full (rest from reference TRBV7-9 and TRBJ2-2): DTGVSQNPRHKITKRGQNVTFRCDPISEHNRLYWYRQTLGQGPEFLTYFQNEAQLEKSRLLSDRFSAERPKGSFSTLEIQRTEQGDSAMYLCASSPRGAGELFFGEGSRLTVL.

The sample holds many counts of this clonotype. J is TRBJ2-1 and V is TRBV9; 12 positions agree with TRBD2. Germline values: CDR1 SGDLS, CDR2 YYNGEE. CDR3 length: 16 residues. J lost 4 bases, V lost 0 bases, and 2 bases had no gene match. The CDR3 protein is CASSVGTSGIYNEQFF. The CDR3 DNA reads TGTGCCAGCAGCGTAGGGACTAGCGGGATTTACAATGAGCAGTTCTTC.

This clonotype was recorded a few times. This chain uses TRBV3-1 with TRBJ2-1, with TRBD2 matching 7 bases. The CDR3 loop spans 16 amino acids. V shed 4 bases and J 8 bases; nucleotides not matched to a gene: 14. Per germline, CDR1 LGHDT and CDR2 YNNKEL (reference sequence). The CDR3, as DNA: TGTGCCAGCAGCCTTTCCCTGTTGGGCGGGAGTGATGAGCAGTTCTTC. The encoded protein is CASSLSLLGGSDEQFF.

This clonotype was counted ten times or more. The gene calls are TRBV5-4 and TRBJ2-3, with 10 bases fitting TRBD2. The CDR3 is made up of 17 amino acids. From germline, CDR1 is SGHNT and CDR2 YYREEE (reference sequence). V lost 5 bases, J lost 0 bases, and 9 bases stayed unmatched. The CDR3 bases are TGTGCCAGCAGACTAGCGGGACGCGGCGCTAGCACAGATACGCAGTATTTT. Its translation: CASRLAGRGASTDTQYF.

This clonotype has at least ten counts. The V call is TRBV13, the J call TRBJ2-2, with 7 positions matching TRBD2. The V segment lost 5 bases and the J segment 4 bases; nucleotides outside the gene matches: 7. In germline, CDR1 is PRHDT, CDR2 FYEKMQ (reference sequence). This CDR3 has 15 amino acids. DNA of the CDR3: TGTGCCAGCAGCCCTGAACCTAGCGGCACCGGGGAGCTGTTTTTT. Its translation: CASSPEPSGTGELFF.

There are a few counts of this clonotype. The chain recombines TRBV29-1 with TRBJ2-2; 7 bases are a match to TRBD1. CDR1 is SQVTM, CDR2 ANQGSEA, per germline. The CDR3 covers 15 residues. The junction had 11 bases not matched to a gene; V was cut back by 8 bases and J by 2 bases. The CDR3: CSIRPGTVNTGELFF. The CDR3 DNA reads TGCAGCATCAGACCGGGGACAGTTAACACCGGGGAGCTGTTTTTT.

This clonotype was seen ten or more times. V and J are TRBV3-1 and TRBJ1-2, with D tentatively TRBD1 (5 bases). Trimming shortened V by 1 base and J by 4 bases, and 7 bases separated the two germline ends. This CDR3 is built from 13 residues. Per the germline V gene, CDR1 is LGHDT and CDR2 is YNNKEL (reference sequence). This chain's CDR3 is CASSQGQTYGYTF. CDR3 DNA sequence: TGTGCCAGCAGCCAAGGACAGACCTATGGCTACACCTTC.

This clonotype was counted ten times or more. J is TRBJ1-1 and V is TRBV18; TRBD1 agrees at 8 bases. V was pared by 5 bases and J by 3 bases, with 11 bases of the junction left unmatched. This CDR3 is built from 16 residues. CDR1 is KGHSH and CDR2 is LQKENI in the germline V gene. The CDR3 nucleotides read TGTGCCAGCTCATTTCGACAGGGGCCCCCTTACACTGAAGCTTTCTTT. This codes for CASSFRQGPPYTEAFF.

This clonotype has a count of ten or more. This chain joins TRBV14 and TRBJ2-2, with TRBD2 matching 7 bases. The germline V gene encodes CDR1 SGHDN and CDR2 FVKESK. Trimming removed 0 bases from V and 7 bases from J; junction bases left unmatched: 14. CDR3 length equals 18 residues. The CDR3 here is CASSQEGLEGPWGGELFF. The CDR3 nucleotides are TGTGCCAGCAGCCAAGAAGGACTAGAAGGCCCCTGGGGCGGGGAGCTGTTTTTT.

This clonotype has a count of ten or more. The J gene is TRBJ2-3, the V gene TRBV7-9; TRBD2 matches at 11 bases. The germline V gene encodes CDR1 SEHNR and CDR2 FQNEAQ (reference sequence). The CDR3 sequence is 19 residues long. V lost 5 bases and J lost 4; bases outside the gene matches: 17. The chain's CDR3 is CASSATGGIAGGPSDTQYF. CDR3 coding DNA: TGTGCCAGCAGCGCAACAGGGGGCATAGCGGGAGGGCCCTCAGATACGCAGTATTTT.

This clonotype appeared a few times. The J gene is TRBJ1-5, the V gene TRBV2, with a possible D match to TRBD1 (5 bases). Germline CDR1 reads SNHLY; CDR2 reads FYNNEI. Between the trimmed V and J ends, which lost 2 bases and 7 bases, there was a span of 18 bases. The CDR3 loop spans 16 amino acids. CDR3: CASSEKGAENLQPQHF. The CDR3 nucleotides read TGTGCCAGCAGTGAAAAAGGGGCGGAAAATCTGCAGCCCCAGCATTTT. The variable domain in full, completed from reference TRBV2 and TRBJ1-5, reads EPEVTQTPSHQVTQMGQEVILRCVPISNHLYFYWYRQILGQKVEFLVSFYNNEISEKSEIFDDQFSVERPDGSNFTLKIRSTKLEDSAMYFCASSEKGAENLQPQHFGDGTRLSIL.

This clonotype was seen ten or more times. The chain uses TRBV7-2 and TRBJ2-3; 9 nucleotides align to TRBD2. The germline CDR1 and CDR2 sequences are SGHTA and FQGNSA. V trimming: 6 bases; J trimming: 5 bases; junction bases outside the gene matches: 12. The CDR3 covers 16 residues. The CDR3 DNA is TGTGCCAGCAGGCCATGGGGCGGGAGGGCCATAGATACGCAGTATTTT. The encoded protein is CASRPWGGRAIDTQYF.

There are a few counts of this clonotype. An end of the junction does not agree with germline; a read error may underlie this. The chain carries TRBV6-6 and TRBJ2-4; 8 nucleotides align to TRBD2. Germline V gives CDR1 MNHNY, CDR2 SVGAGI (reference sequence). The CDR3 sequence is 12 residues long. The CDR3 here is CASSYSAAGGDF. CDR3 nucleotides: TGTGCCAGCAGTTACTCCGCGGCGGGGGGAGACTTC.